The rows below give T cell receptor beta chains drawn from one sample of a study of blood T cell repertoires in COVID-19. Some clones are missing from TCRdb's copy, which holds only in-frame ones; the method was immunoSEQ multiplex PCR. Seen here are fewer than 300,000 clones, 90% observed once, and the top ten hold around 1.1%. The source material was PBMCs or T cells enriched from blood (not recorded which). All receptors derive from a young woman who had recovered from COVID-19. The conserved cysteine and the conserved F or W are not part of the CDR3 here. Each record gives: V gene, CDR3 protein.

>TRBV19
ASSLGSYNEQF
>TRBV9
ASSPSWGTSVYEQY
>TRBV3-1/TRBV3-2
ASSRQGPYEQY
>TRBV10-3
APSKGARVNTEAF
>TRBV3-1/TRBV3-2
ASSQGGGGYNEQF
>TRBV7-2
ASSLAPGVSYEQY
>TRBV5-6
ASRHGTSGMETQY
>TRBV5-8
ASSLGQGSNQPQH
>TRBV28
ASTTGGLSYNEQF
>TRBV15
ATSGVGAKTHEQF
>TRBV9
ASSVASAPYEQY
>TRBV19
ASSVRNTGELF
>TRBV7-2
ASSEIRASGSKNIQY
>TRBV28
ASMKTYRVPNEKLF
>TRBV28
ASSGSGGGEYGYT
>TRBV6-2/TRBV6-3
ASSHQQGWDEF
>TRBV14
ASSQKQGGNDNEQF
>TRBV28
ASRLGGETQY
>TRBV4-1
ASSQDVRQGSYAPYEQY
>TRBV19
ASSIGSPGSYNEQF
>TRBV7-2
ASSLLQGYGYT
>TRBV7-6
ASSLSLIQGNEQF
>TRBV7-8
ASSLGQGIITDTQY
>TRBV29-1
SVAQGNSYEQY
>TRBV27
ASRGSSYNSPLH
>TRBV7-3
ASSLDPGLGDNEQF
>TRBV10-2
ASSAHGARLNEQY
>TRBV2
ASGPDYRGRGDYGYT
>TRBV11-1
ASSLEMTGPPYEQY
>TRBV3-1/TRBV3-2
ASSQPGQGYVYLWAKNIQY
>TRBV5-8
ASNLGGNEQF
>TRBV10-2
ASSVASGRTGELF
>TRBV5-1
ASSSSFRREGLGKETQY